A selection of T cell receptor beta chains follows, all from one sample in a study of T cells after yellow fever vaccination. One entry per CDR3 protein, called by TCRdb with MiXCR from the 5' RACE reads. The sample has hundreds of thousands of distinct CDR3 sequences; roughly 12% are singletons. Sequenced here: PBMCs, sampled on the day of the yellow fever booster vaccination. Receptors originate from a man aged 25 to 45 who received the YFV17D yellow fever vaccine. Both conserved end residues are part of each CDR3. D genes are given only for firm matches. Size is stated for part of the rows, as once, few or many counts, or as a class when the clone is expanded.

J | V | size | D | DNA | CDR3
TRBJ1-2 | TRBV4-3 | . | . | TGCGCCAGCAGCCAAAACGGGGGTCGCTACACCTTC | CASSQNGGRYTF
TRBJ2-2 | TRBV6-2/TRBV6-3 | . | . | TGTGCCCTAGGGGTGAACACCGGGGAGCTGTTTTTT | CALGVNTGELFF
TRBJ2-7 | TRBV5-6 | . | . | TGTGCCAGCAGCTCACAGGGATATTCCTACGAGCAGTACTTC | CASSSQGYSYEQYF
TRBJ2-1 | TRBV5-1 | . | . | TGCGCCAGCAGCGAACAAGTCAATGAGCAGTTCTTC | CASSEQVNEQFF
TRBJ2-1 | TRBV5-1 | . | . | TGCGCCAGCAGTCACAGGGACCCGCGGAATGAGCAGTTCTTC | CASSHRDPRNEQFF
TRBJ2-7 | TRBV7-2 | . | . | TGTGCCAGCAGCTTTGTACAGTACTACGAGCAGTACTTC | CASSFVQYYEQYF
TRBJ1-1 | TRBV27 | . | TRBD1 | TGTGCCAGCAGTCTCCGGACAGGGGGCTACGGCACTGAAGCTTTCTTT | CASSLRTGGYGTEAFF
TRBJ2-3 | TRBV20-1 | . | TRBD2 | TGCAGTGCTAGATCCCCGGGACTAAGCACAGATACGCAGTATTTT | CSARSPGLSTDTQYF
TRBJ1-6 | TRBV6-2/TRBV6-3 | . | . | TGTGCCAGCAACCTCGGGGGTGATTCACCCCTCCACTTT | CASNLGGDSPLHF
TRBJ2-1 | TRBV5-4 | . | . | TGTGCCAGCAGCGCCTCTTTGAGGCTCTCCTACAATGAGCAGTTCTTC | CASSASLRLSYNEQFF
TRBJ2-2 | TRBV7-2 | few | TRBD1 | TGTGCCAGCAGCGTGGGACAGGGTGTCCGGGAGCTGTTTTTT | CASSVGQGVRELFF
TRBJ2-5 | TRBV5-4 | . | . | TGTGCCAGCAGAAGGGCCGACTATGGCGGGGAGACCCAGTACTTC | CASRRADYGGETQYF
TRBJ1-2 | TRBV7-2 | . | . | TGTGCCAGCAGCTTACCCTCAGTGGGCTACACCTTC | CASSLPSVGYTF
TRBJ2-5 | TRBV5-1 | few | TRBD2 | TGCGCCAGCAGCTTCCAAGGGACTAGCGGGAGTGGCCAAGAGACCCAGTACTTC | CASSFQGTSGSGQETQYF
TRBJ2-6 | TRBV4-3 | few | . | TGCGCCAGCAGCGAAGGAATCGGAGCTGGGGCCAACGTCCTGACTTTC | CASSEGIGAGANVLTF
TRBJ2-2 | TRBV29-1 | few | . | TGCAGCGTCTTTTACACCGGGGAGCTGTTTTTT | CSVFYTGELFF